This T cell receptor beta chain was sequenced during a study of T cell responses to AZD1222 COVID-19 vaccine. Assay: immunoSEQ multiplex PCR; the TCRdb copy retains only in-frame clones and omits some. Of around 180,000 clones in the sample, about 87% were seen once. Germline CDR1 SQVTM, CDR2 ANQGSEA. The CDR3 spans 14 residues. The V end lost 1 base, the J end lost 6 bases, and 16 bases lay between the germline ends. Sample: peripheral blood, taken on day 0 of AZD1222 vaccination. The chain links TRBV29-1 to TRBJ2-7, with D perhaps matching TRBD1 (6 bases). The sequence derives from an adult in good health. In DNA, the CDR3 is TGCAGCGTTGAAGGCCCGACACAGGGCCTCGAGCAGTACTTC. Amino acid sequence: CSVEGPTQGLEQYF.